The 23 T cell receptor beta chains presented below share a single source sample, sequenced in a study of CD8+CD57+ T cells in acquired aplastic anemia. Patients picked for sequencing had shown CD8+CD57+ cell expansion detected by flow cytometry. Genomic DNA constituted the template upon which TCR beta VDJ and CDR3 profiling was performed. TCRdb reprocessed the reads with MiXCR, giving one entry per CDR3 protein. The sample has about 160,000 distinct CDR3 sequences, 40% to 60% seen once; the top ten hold under 40%. Sequencing was carried out using sorted CD4+, CD8+, or CD8+CD57+ T cells (not recorded which) from PBMCs. These receptors came from a human donor with aplastic anemia.

This chain joins TRBV5-1 and TRBJ1-6; D is ambiguous. The length of the CDR3 is 14 residues. Trimming shortened V by 5 bases and J by 7 bases, and 13 bases separated the two germline ends. CDR1 and CDR2 from the germline V gene are SGHRS and YFSETQ. The CDR3 loop is CASREDLRNSPLHF. CDR3 nucleotide sequence: TGCGCCAGCAGGGAGGACCTAAGGAATTCACCCCTCCACTTT.

This clonotype was found many times. The chain employs TRBV29-1 and TRBJ2-5; D unclear. The CDR3 is 14 amino acids. The V gene's germline CDR1 is SQVTM and CDR2 ANQGSEA. The germline V and J ends were trimmed by 3 bases and 0 bases, with 11 bases remaining between them. DNA for the CDR3: TGCAGCGTTGAGCTTCTAGGGTACCAAGAGACCCAGTACTTC. It is translated as CSVELLGYQETQYF.

Many counts were recorded for this clonotype. The chain is built from TRBV12-3 or TRBV12-4 and TRBJ1-4, with D unresolved. V lost 1 base and J lost 3, with 9 bases in between. This CDR3 contains 15 residues. This chain's CDR3 is CASSLVGRANEKLFF. The CDR3 DNA follows: TGTGCCAGCAGTTTAGTAGGGCGAGCTAATGAAAAACTGTTTTTT.

The chain has TRBV29-1 and TRBJ2-1; 7 nucleotides match TRBD2. This CDR3 is 15 amino acids long. Germline CDR1 SQVTM, CDR2 ANQGSEA. V lost 3 bases and J lost 6; bases outside the gene matches: 11. The CDR3 nucleotides read TGCAGCGTTGAGGGGGGGGACGAGATAGGCAATGAGCAGTTCTTC. Residues: CSVEGGDEIGNEQFF.

As concerns this clonotype: The final CDR3 position lacks the conserved phenylalanine or tryptophan, pointing to a likely read error. This chain joins TRBV11-2 and TRBJ2-5; D is unclear. V lost 6 bases and J 1 base, leaving 15 bases between the germline ends. Germline lookup yields CDR1 SGHAT and CDR2 FQNNGV. The CDR3 extends over 15 amino acids. The CDR3 is CASSPLRTAQETQYV. In nucleotides, the CDR3 is TGTGCCAGCAGTCCCCTCCGAACAGCCCAAGAGACCCAGTACGTC.

The rearrangement joins TRBV7-8 to TRBJ1-1; 10 bases are a match to TRBD1. CDR1 SGHVS and CDR2 FQNEAQ come from the germline V gene. Unmatched junction bases numbered 4, after V lost 5 bases and J lost 10 bases. The CDR3 has 12 residues. This CDR3 is CASSMGQGRAFF. The CDR3, as DNA: TGTGCCAGCAGCATGGGACAGGGGCGAGCTTTCTTT.

J is TRBJ2-3 and V is TRBV24-1, with unresolved D. Germline CDR1 reads KGHDR; CDR2 reads SFDVKD. V lost 0 bases, J lost 1 base, and 7 bases lay in between. There are 15 residues in the CDR3. The CDR3 DNA reads as TGTGCCACCAGTGATTTGGCCCTAGGCACAGATACGCAGTATTTT. As protein: CATSDLALGTDTQYF.

This clonotype was observed a handful of times. A much larger clone is a single base away; this may be a read error. This chain links TRBV4-1 with TRBJ2-7; D is possibly TRBD1 (5 bases). Germline V gene lookup returns CDR1 MGHRA and CDR2 YSYEKL. Trimming stripped 8 bases from V and 3 bases from J, with 14 bases between. This CDR3 spans 13 amino acids. CDR3 in DNA: TGCGCCAGCGGCTCCTCAGGGCACTACGAGCAGTACTTC. Residues: CASGSSGHYEQYF.

The chain is built from TRBV24-1 and TRBJ2-2; 9 bases fit TRBD1. CDR1 and CDR2 from the germline V gene are KGHDR and SFDVKD. The V gene end was trimmed by 4 bases and the J gene end by 7 bases; junction bases not matched to a gene: 9. This CDR3 region has 16 residues. The CDR3 is CATSDFGQGRDGELFF. DNA of the CDR3: TGTGCCACCAGTGACTTTGGACAGGGGAGGGACGGGGAGCTGTTTTTT.

There are many counts of this clonotype. The chain carries TRBV5-6 and TRBJ1-5; maybe TRBD1 (6 bases). CDR1 is SGHDT, CDR2 YYEEEE, per germline. The CDR3 length is 14 residues. V lost 0 bases and J lost 5, with 9 bases in between. The chain's CDR3 is CASSLGRGDQPQHF. In DNA form, the CDR3 reads TGTGCCAGCAGCTTGGGCAGGGGCGATCAGCCCCAGCATTTT.

This clonotype has a count of ten or more. V and J are TRBV6-5 and TRBJ1-4; TRBD1 is a possible D gene (5 bases). Germline V lookup: CDR1 MNHEY, CDR2 SVGAGI. The CDR3 consists of 14 residues. V lost 5 bases and J 8 bases, leaving 15 bases between the germline ends. CDR3 coding DNA: TGTGCCAGCAGTCAGCGAGGGGTAAACGAAAAACTGTTTTTT. Its protein product is CASSQRGVNEKLFF.

This clonotype was recorded many times. The chain joins TRBV5-5 to TRBJ2-7, with D possibly matching TRBD2 (6 bases). The V end lost 3 bases, the J end lost 6 bases, and 25 bases lay between the germline ends. Germline CDR1 SGHKS, CDR2 YYEKEE (reference sequence). This CDR3 region has 17 residues. This CDR3 is CASSYPGLTRLGTEQYF. CDR3 coding DNA: TGTGCCAGCAGCTATCCCGGCCTTACTAGACTAGGTACCGAGCAGTACTTC.

This clonotype was seen repeatedly, ten times or more. V usage is TRBV4-1 and J usage is TRBJ1-1; no clear D gene. V shed 1 base and J shed 1 base, with 7 bases lying between them. There are 14 residues in the CDR3. Germline CDR1 and CDR2: MGHRA and YSYEKL. The DNA of the CDR3 is TGCGCCAGCAGCCAAGTAGATGGGAACACTGAAGCTTTCTTT. The encoded protein is CASSQVDGNTEAFF.

The rearrangement links TRBV11-2 to TRBJ2-2, with 10 bases aligning to TRBD2. V gave up 4 bases and J gave up 5 bases; unmatched junction bases: 7. The CDR3 covers 16 residues. The V gene's germline CDR1 is SGHAT and CDR2 FQNNGV. This CDR3 is CASSSRTSGVTGELFF. The CDR3, as DNA: TGTGCCAGCAGCTCTCGGACTAGCGGTGTGACCGGGGAGCTGTTTTTT.

V usage is TRBV15 and J usage is TRBJ2-3; perhaps TRBD1 as D (5 bases). The tail of the sequence fits TRBJ1-5 better, so the J call may be wrong. The CDR3 is made up of 17 amino acids. In germline, CDR1 is LNHNV, CDR2 YYDKDF (reference sequence). Here the CDR3 DNA reads TGTGCCACCAGAGACGGAGGGGAGGCTTGGGTAACAGATACGCAGCATTTT. Amino acids: CATRDGGEAWVTDTQHF.

The rearrangement uses TRBV5-6 and TRBJ1-1; the D is unclear. V was cut by 3 bases and J by 2 bases, with 11 bases left in between. Germline assignment: CDR1 SGHDT and CDR2 YYEEEE. The CDR3 extends over 14 amino acids. As DNA, the CDR3 is TGTGCCAGCAGCTCGGGAGTCGGTAACACTGAAGCTTTCTTT. Translating it yields CASSSGVGNTEAFF.

This clonotype was detected many times. V is TRBV19 and J is TRBJ2-7; 7 positions match TRBD1. V lost 4 bases, J lost 5 bases, and 5 bases stayed unmatched. Per germline, CDR1 LNHDA and CDR2 SQIVND (reference sequence). CDR3 length: 13 amino acids. In nucleotides, the CDR3 is TGTGCCAGTAGTACCAGACAGGGTAACGAGCAGTACTTC. It yields the protein CASSTRQGNEQYF.

This clonotype came up many times. The rearrangement uses TRBV19 and TRBJ2-5; TRBD2 aligns across 8 bases. This CDR3 has 15 residues. Trimming cost V 6 bases and J 5 bases; bases outside gene matches: 11. The germline V gene has CDR1 LNHDA and CDR2 SQIVND (reference sequence). CDR3 DNA: TGTGCCAGTAGCCATGGGGCTAGCGGGCGGGAGACCCAGTACTTC. Its translation is CASSHGASGRETQYF.

V and J are TRBV3-1 and TRBJ2-6; perhaps TRBD1 as D (5 bases). This CDR3 has 16 residues. Germline lookup yields CDR1 LGHDT and CDR2 YNNKEL (reference sequence). V lost 4 bases and J 0 bases, leaving 10 bases between the germline ends. The CDR3 sequence: CASSLQGSSGANVLTF. CDR3 DNA sequence: TGTGCCAGCAGCCTTCAGGGTAGCTCTGGGGCCAACGTCCTGACTTTC.

Of note for this clonotype: A much larger clone differs by one base, so this may be a read error. This sequence joins TRBV5-4 and TRBJ2-3; D gene uncertain. Germline CDR1 is SGHNT and CDR2 is YYREEE (reference sequence). Between the trimmed V and J ends, which lost 4 bases and 1 base, there was a span of 13 bases. The CDR3 length is 15 residues. The CDR3 loop is CASSIVVSGTDTQYF. The DNA of the CDR3 is TGTGCCAGCAGCATAGTAGTGTCCGGCACAGATACGCAGTATTTT.

This clonotype turned up a few times. DNA of the CDR3: TGCAGTGCTACAGAGAACACTGAAGCTTTCTTT. It yields the protein CSATENTEAFF. The rearrangement links TRBV20-1 to TRBJ1-1; D uncertain. V gave up 4 bases and J gave up 1 base, with 4 bases separating them. Germline V gives CDR1 DFQATT, CDR2 SNEGSKA (reference sequence). This CDR3 has 11 residues.

The table lists this clonotype with many counts. This sequence joins TRBV5-1 and TRBJ1-1, with 9 bases matching TRBD1. The CDR3 has 14 residues. Germline V CDR1 and CDR2: SGHRS, YFSETQ. Losses at the gene ends were 5 bases for V and 7 bases for J; bases not matched to a gene: 9. The CDR3, as DNA: TGCGCCAGCAGATCGGGACAGGGCAGGGATGAAGCTTTCTTT. Residues: CASRSGQGRDEAFF.

The genes are TRBV30 and TRBJ2-2; the match to TRBD1 covers 10 bases. Germline lookup yields CDR1 GTSNPN and CDR2 SVGIG (reference sequence). The length of the CDR3 is 14 residues. The J segment lost 5 bases and the V segment lost 8 bases, leaving 8 bases of the junction unmatched. The CDR3 nucleotides are TGTGCCGGGCCGGGACAGGGGTGGACCGGGGAGCTGTTTTTT. Its protein product is CAGPGQGWTGELFF.